The T cell receptor beta chain under discussion was sequenced for a study of regulatory T cells in long-lasting Graves disease. With iRepertoire HTBI primers and Arm-PCR of CDR3 regions, TCR beta libraries were built. Via MiXCR, TCRdb re-called the multiplex PCR reads, giving one row per CDR3 protein. The data show roughly 420,000 distinct CDR3 sequences, with less than 20% seen just once and 20% to 25% held by the top ten. V was shortened by 6 bases and J by 2 bases, with 13 bases between the two germline ends. The CDR3 contains 14 residues. Germline V gene lookup returns CDR1 MNHEY and CDR2 SVGEGT. The sample's time point: newly diagnosed GD, antithyroid drugs for less than 3 months. Extracted PBMC RNA gave rise to the TCR library. This clonotype has at least ten counts. These records were also assigned to another study, of T cells in Graves' hyperthyroidism and ophthalmopathy.

The J gene is TRBJ1-2, the V gene TRBV6-2 or TRBV6-3, with D perhaps TRBD1 (5 bases). The sequenced sample was peripheral blood mononuclear cells (PBMCs), obtained at new diagnosis, from a patient treated with antithyroid drugs. The clonotype was recovered from a woman between 18 and 29 years old with Graves disease. The CDR3 sequence is CASSLSRTNYGYTF. The CDR3 DNA reads TGTGCCAGCAGCCTCTCGCGGACAAACTATGGCTACACCTTC.